One and the same sample provided the 2 T cell receptor beta chains below, sequenced in a study of Graves' ophthalmopathy and Graves' hyperthyroidism. RNA served as the template for amplifying TCR beta CDR3 regions. Amplification began with first-round RT-PCR using HTBI primers, then second-round multiplex PCR was performed. MiXCR, run by TCRdb on the multiplex PCR reads, gives a single entry per CDR3 protein. This table has some 400,000 distinct CDR3 sequences, 15% to 20% appearing once. What was sequenced was peripheral blood. All receptors come from a woman in her late teens or twenties with Graves' ophthalmopathy.

In its sample, this clonotype was seen many times. The chain has TRBV28 and TRBJ2-7; D call uncertain. V was clipped by 3 bases and J by 1 base, with 4 bases between them. The V gene's germline CDR1 is MDHEN and CDR2 SYDVKM. The length of the CDR3 is 12 residues. The CDR3 sequence is CASSFASYEQYF. CDR3 in DNA: TGTGCCAGCAGTTTCGCGTCCTACGAGCAGTACTTC.

This clonotype showed up many times. The rearrangement joins TRBV19 to TRBJ2-7; TRBD1 aligns across 7 bases. V gave up 6 bases and J gave up 5 bases; unmatched junction bases: 10. The CDR3 totals 14 residues. Looked up from germline, CDR1 is LNHDA and CDR2 is SQIVND (reference sequence). The CDR3 here is CASRGQDWGDEQYF. CDR3 bases: TGTGCCAGTAGAGGACAGGACTGGGGCGACGAGCAGTACTTC.